This TCR beta chain was sequenced in a study of spatial heterogeneity in lung cancer. This clonotype occurred a few times. TCRdb re-analysed the 5' RACE reads in MiXCR, keeping a single row per CDR3 protein. The table has tens of thousands of distinct CDR3 sequences, under 7.5% seen once; the top ten hold about 40%. Sample time point: sample taken at primary tumor resection. The donor population consisted of roughly 70 patients with untreated, early-stage non-small cell lung cancer. The authors sequenced whole RNA from tumor, nontumor lung or frozen PBMC without sorting. V lost 7 bases, J lost 0 bases, and 12 bases lay in between. The CDR3 covers 13 residues. The germline gives CDR1 SQVTM, CDR2 ANQGSEA.

V gene TRBV29-1 combines with J gene TRBJ1-1; D not resolved. Sequenced material: PBMCs, taken at surgery. This TCR derives from a female donor with early-stage non-small cell lung cancer. In nucleotides, the CDR3 is TGCAGCGCGGGCCCAACCATGAACACTGAAGCTTTCTTT. Translating it yields CSAGPTMNTEAFF.